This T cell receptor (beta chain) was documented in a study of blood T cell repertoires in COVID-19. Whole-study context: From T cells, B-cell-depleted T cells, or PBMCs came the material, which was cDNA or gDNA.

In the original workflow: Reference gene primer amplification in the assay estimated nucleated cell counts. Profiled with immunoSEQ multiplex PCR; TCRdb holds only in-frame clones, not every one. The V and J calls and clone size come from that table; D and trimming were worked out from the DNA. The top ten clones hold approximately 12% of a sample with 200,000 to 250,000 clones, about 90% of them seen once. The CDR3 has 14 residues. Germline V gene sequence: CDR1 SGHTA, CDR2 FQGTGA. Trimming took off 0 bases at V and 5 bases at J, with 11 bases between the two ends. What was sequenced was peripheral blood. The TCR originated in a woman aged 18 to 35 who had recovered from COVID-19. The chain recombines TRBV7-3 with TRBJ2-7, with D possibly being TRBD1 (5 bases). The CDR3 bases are TGTGCCAGCAGCTTAACAGGCAGGGCAGACGAGCAGTACTTC. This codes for CASSLTGRADEQYF. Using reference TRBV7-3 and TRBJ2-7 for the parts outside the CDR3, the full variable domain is GAGVSQTPSNKVTEKGKYVELRCDPISGHTALYWYRQSLGQGPEFLIYFQGTGAADDSGLPNDRFFAVRPEGSVSTLKIQRTERGDSAVYLCASSLTGRADEQYFGPGTRLTVT.